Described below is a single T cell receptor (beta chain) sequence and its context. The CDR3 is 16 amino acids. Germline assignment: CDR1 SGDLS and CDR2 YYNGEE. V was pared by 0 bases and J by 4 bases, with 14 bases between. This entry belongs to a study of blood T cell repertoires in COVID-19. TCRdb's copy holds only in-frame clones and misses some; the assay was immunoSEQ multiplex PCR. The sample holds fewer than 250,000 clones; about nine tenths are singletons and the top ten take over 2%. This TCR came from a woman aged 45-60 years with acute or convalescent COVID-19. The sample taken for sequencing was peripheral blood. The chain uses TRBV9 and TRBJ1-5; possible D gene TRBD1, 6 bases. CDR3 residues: CASSVDGRGTNQPQHF. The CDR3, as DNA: TGTGCCAGCAGCGTAGATGGGAGGGGGACAAATCAGCCCCAGCATTTT.